Each of the 4 T cell receptor beta chains below was sequenced from the same sample in a study of T cells after yellow fever vaccination. TCRdb redid the calling of the 5' RACE reads with MiXCR, one entry per CDR3 protein. Of fewer than 400,000 distinct CDR3 sequences in the sample, around 10% were seen once. The sample consisted of CD4+ T cells sorted from PBMCs, taken 45 days after the yellow fever booster vaccination. These receptors were collected from a man between 18 and 35 years old who received the YFV17D yellow fever vaccine.

The V gene is TRBV4-1, the J gene TRBJ1-4; 9 nucleotides agree with TRBD1. CDR3 length: 17 amino acids. Trimming cost V 6 bases and J 0 bases; bases outside gene matches: 8. Looked up from germline, CDR1 is MGHRA and CDR2 is YSYEKL. CDR3 sequence (DNA): TGCGCCAGCAGTTACGGACAGGGGCCCGCAACTAATGAAAAACTGTTTTTT. Protein: CASSYGQGPATNEKLFF.

This clonotype was counted ten times or more. The chain recombines TRBV5-1 with TRBJ2-3, with D tentatively TRBD1 or TRBD2 (5 bases each). This CDR3 spans 13 amino acids. The germline CDR1 and CDR2 sequences are SGHRS and YFSETQ. The V gene lost 5 bases and the J gene lost 10 bases, with 17 bases spanning the gap. The CDR3 region is CASSDGALDAQYF. CDR3 DNA: TGCGCCAGCAGTGACGGGGCCCTAGACGCGCAGTATTTT.

This clonotype has more than one count but fewer than ten. The rearrangement uses TRBV4-3 and TRBJ2-2; possible D gene TRBD2, 6 bases. Germline V gene data show CDR1 as LGHNA and CDR2 as YSLEER. CDR3 length equals 18 residues. V was cut by 2 bases and J by 6 bases, with 22 bases left in between. The CDR3 here is CASSQPPAGSVWAGELFF. The CDR3, as DNA: TGCGCCAGCAGCCAACCGCCAGCGGGTTCTGTCTGGGCCGGGGAGCTGTTTTTT.

V is TRBV7-8 and J is TRBJ1-2; 8 nucleotides match TRBD1. The CDR3 covers 16 residues. V trimming: 5 bases; J trimming: 11 bases; junction bases outside the gene matches: 19. Germline CDR1 SGHVS, CDR2 FQNEAQ. The CDR3, as DNA: TGTGCCAGCAGCCCTAACACGGTGACAGGGGAGCTCCGATACACCTTC. Translation gives CASSPNTVTGELRYTF.